This TCR beta chain came from a study of Ad26.COV2.S vaccination and SARS-CoV-2 variants (dated by TCRdb to the early 2020s). For context, the study as a whole: Donors in the vaccine arm were drawn from COV1001, a phase I-IIa trial of Ad26.COV2.S in healthy adults that was multicentre, randomized, double-blind and placebo-controlled. Ad26.COV2.S was administered intramuscularly at 5 x 10^10 or 1 x 10^11 viral particles, either as a single shot or as two shots given 56 days apart. The specificity and breadth of SARS-CoV-2-reactive T cell receptors after Ad26.COV2.S vaccination were assessed by TCRbeta repertoire sequencing. A total of roughly 30 samples were included in the TCR-sequenced set, comprising around 19 Ad26.COV2.S vaccine recipients, 5 placebo recipients and 8 SARS-CoV-2 convalescent individuals. Trial participants were randomized into five groups of five, in which low-dose or high-dose Ad26.COV2.S was given once or twice, or placebo was given on both occasions. Blinding of investigators to trial group allocation was maintained during experiments and outcome assessment.

About this clone: The antigen it binds to is not known. No base quality information exists; no much larger clone differs at one position.

Here is what the overall study found, with its caveats: After vaccination, spike-specific CD8+ and CD4+ T cell responses were reported to show substantial breadth. Vaccine and placebo recipients had comparable non-spike TCR breadth, which fits with the vaccine containing only spike. The authors noted that total T cell responses may have been underestimated by the TCR breadth and depth analyses. The study was not powered for comparison of responses between vaccine doses or regimens. Ad26.COV2.S recipients had higher spike-specific TCR breadth than placebo recipients (P = 0.0014).

Reading the label with the study, this specimen's treatment or condition is: about 20 received Ad26.COV2.S at low or high dose, single or two shots; five or six received placebo; per-sample allocation not given. For vaccine and placebo recipients, repertoires were sequenced using samples collected on day 63 after the first injection. In Cohort 1b, fewer than 30 adults aged 18-55 years were enrolled at a single site in Boston, USA, between 29 July and 7 August 2020. As a vaccine, Ad26.COV2.S was a replication-incompetent adenovirus type 26 vector that expressed a prefusion-stabilized SARS-CoV-2 spike protein derived from the original Wuhan strain. From the cysteine through the phenylalanine, the CDR3 covers 16 amino acids. Only CDR3 DNA is held: 48 bases, read in frame from base 1. Cut back by 1 base and 0 bases, the V and J ends lie 10 bases apart. Based on the germline V gene, the CDR1 and CDR2 sequences are SGHDT and YYEEEE.

The immunoSEQ Assay was the method used to sequence TCRbeta CDR3 regions. After extraction, genomic DNA underwent amplification by bias-controlled multiplex PCR, followed by high-throughput sequencing. Processing in the source paper ran as follows. To quantify the absolute abundance of each unique TCRbeta CDR3 region, sequences were collapsed and filtered. T cell fraction was estimated by normalizing TCRbeta template counts to usable DNA, with usable DNA measured through amplification of reference genes found in all nucleated cells. Repertoire TCRs were annotated as SARS-CoV-2-specific when V gene, CDR3 amino acid sequence and J gene were exactly matched to a known reactive TCR set. The reference SARS-CoV-2 TCR set came from MIRA and was filtered for enrichment in COVID-19-positive ImmuneCODE repertoires, removing public or cross-reactive TCRs. Using the MIRA antigens, annotated TCRs were further analysed by specific ORF or by position within an ORF. Breadth was defined as the number of annotated unique rearrangements divided by the total number of unique productive rearrangements, and depth was defined as the summed frequency of the annotated unique rearrangements. TCR breadth was compared between groups using two-sided Wilcoxon rank-sum tests. TCRdb took this table from immuneACCESS and kept in-frame rearrangements with V and J called. Such tables lack part of the clones; where checked against another copy, unresolved V genes explain under half of the gap, and the rest is unexplained. V and J calls plus clone size are reproduced from that table; the DNA served to infer D and trimming. Counted in this sample were 350,000 to 450,000 clones; roughly 90% of them appeared once. In total, the top ten clones hold around 1.7% of the sample.

Rearrangement joined TRBV5-6 to TRBJ2-2, with the identity of the D gene unclear. This sequence originates from a person between 18 and 59 years old who received the Ad26.COV2.S COVID-19 vaccine or a placebo. The material was peripheral blood, obtained in a trial of Ad26.COV2.S vaccine versus placebo. The CDR3 loop reads CASSLPSYANTGELFF. In nucleotide form, the sequence is TGTGCCAGCAGCTTGCCCAGTTACGCGAACACCGGGGAGCTGTTTTTT.